This TCR beta chain was profiled in a study of blood T cell repertoires in COVID-19. CDR3 length: 13 amino acids. CDR1 SQVTM and CDR2 ANQGSEA come from the germline V gene. Trimming shortened V by 2 bases and J by 6 bases, and 13 bases separated the two germline ends. Some clones are missing from TCRdb's copy, which holds only in-frame ones; the method was immunoSEQ multiplex PCR. The data hold around 200,000 clones, with about 85% observed a single time. This sequence was found in a woman under 30 who had recovered from COVID-19. The sample comprised peripheral blood. The chain combines TRBV29-1 with TRBJ1-2; the D gene is possibly TRBD1 (5 bases). In DNA, the CDR3 is TGCAGCGTTGAACCCGCAGGGCGGCATGGCTACACCTTC. Its translation is CSVEPAGRHGYTF.